One sample yielded the 9 T cell receptor beta chains listed below, sequenced in a study of cytomegalovirus exposure and HLA in healthy donors listed by TCRdb under 2017. The receptor library was made with the immunoSEQ multiplex PCR assay. TCRdb holds this immuneACCESS table with in-frame rearrangements only. Some clones are missing; in checked studies, unresolved V genes explain under half, and the rest has no known cause. Counted in this sample were about 330,000 clones; just over 85% of them appeared once. The leading ten clones occupy 0.84% of the sample. The sequencing input was PBMCs. The receptors derive from a woman aged 18 to 35 in good health and CMV-seronegative.

The chain is built from TRBV29-1 and TRBJ2-6; 8 bases align to TRBD1. This CDR3 is built from 16 residues. Losses at the gene ends were 7 bases for V and 0 bases for J; bases not matched to a gene: 8. CDR1 is SQVTM and CDR2 is ANQGSEA in the germline V gene. In DNA, the CDR3 is TGCAGCGCACAGGGGGAGACCCCCTCTGGGGCCAACGTCCTGACTTTC. It is translated as CSAQGETPSGANVLTF.

CDR3 residues: CASSPPGRLAGVIEQFF. The CDR3 DNA reads as TGTGCCAGCAGCCCTCCCGGGAGGCTAGCGGGAGTAATTGAGCAGTTCTTC. This chain uses TRBV7-2 with TRBJ2-1; 10 nucleotides line up with TRBD2. The CDR3 runs to 17 residues. V shed 5 bases and J 9 bases; nucleotides not matched to a gene: 16. The V gene's germline CDR1 is SGHTA and CDR2 FQGNSA.

The rearrangement uses TRBV29-1 and TRBJ2-1; 7 positions agree with TRBD2. Looked up from germline, CDR1 is SQVTM and CDR2 is ANQGSEA. CDR3 size: 13 residues. J lost 5 bases, V lost 7 bases, and 8 bases had no gene match. In nucleotides, the CDR3 is TGCAGCGAGGGAGGGTCTGCCAACAATGAGCAGTTCTTC. This encodes CSEGGSANNEQFF.

The rearrangement uses TRBV28 and TRBJ2-5, with D possibly TRBD1 on 5 matching bases. Germline V lookup: CDR1 MDHEN, CDR2 SYDVKM. The CDR3 sequence is 13 residues long. Trimming removed 3 bases from V and 5 bases from J, with 10 bases in between. The CDR3 sequence: CASSLGPWETQYF. CDR3 sequence (DNA): TGTGCCAGCAGTTTGGGGCCGTGGGAGACCCAGTACTTC.

This clone was seen only a few times. At the DNA level, this CDR3 is encoded by other sequences in the same sample as well. The chain has TRBV28 and TRBJ1-1; unclear D gene. The length of the CDR3 is 10 residues. Germline lookup yields CDR1 MDHEN and CDR2 SYDVKM. The V end lost 6 bases, the J end lost 6 bases, and 5 bases lay between the germline ends. The CDR3, as DNA: TGTGCCAGCAGGGGCGCTGAAGCTTTCTTT. Translated: CASRGAEAFF.

The J gene is TRBJ2-7, the V gene TRBV5-1; the D gene is possibly TRBD2 (5 bases). The V gene's germline CDR1 is SGHRS and CDR2 YFSETQ. There are 12 residues in the CDR3. Trimming stripped 0 bases from V and 7 bases from J, with 8 bases between. CDR3 loop: CASSLGPGEQYF. In nucleotides, the CDR3 is TGCGCCAGCAGCTTGGGACCGGGGGAGCAGTACTTC.

There are a few counts of this clone. The chain is built from TRBV9 and TRBJ2-7; 10 positions agree with TRBD2. The V gene's germline CDR1 is SGDLS and CDR2 YYNGEE. The CDR3 is 16 residues long. V dropped 3 bases and J dropped 4; count of bases not matched to a gene: 10. DNA for the CDR3: TGTGCCAGCAGCGGTCGGATGTGGACTAGCGGATACGAGCAGTACTTC. Translated, it gives CASSGRMWTSGYEQYF. The full variable domain, rest sourced from reference TRBV9 and TRBJ2-7, is DSGVTQTPKHLITATGQRVTLRCSPRSGDLSVYWYQQSLDQGLQFLIQYYNGEERAKGNILERFSAQQFPDLHSELNLSSLELGDSALYFCASSGRMWTSGYEQYFGPGTRLTVT.

This sequence joins TRBV7-2 and TRBJ2-5, with 8 bases aligning to TRBD2. Germline CDR1 reads SGHTA; CDR2 reads FQGNSA. The CDR3 consists of 19 residues. Trimming cost V 1 base and J 2 bases; bases outside gene matches: 15. CDR3 DNA: TGTGCCAGCAGCTTAGGCTCGGCTAGCGGGTCGAGAAGACAAGAGACCCAGTACTTC. Encoded protein: CASSLGSASGSRRQETQYF.

The chain has TRBV5-6 and TRBJ1-4; no reliable D call. Germline lookup yields CDR1 SGHDT and CDR2 YYEEEE. Deletions cut 4 bases from V and 0 bases from J, with 13 bases between. The CDR3 contains 16 residues. CDR3 sequence reads: CASSTPGVTTNEKLFF. The CDR3 DNA sequence: TGTGCCAGCAGCACCCCCGGTGTGACAACTAATGAAAAACTGTTTTTT.